Below, one TCR beta chain is given with its context. This entry belongs to a study of CD8 T cells in Susac syndrome. CDR3 size: 14 residues. V shed 5 bases and J 1 base; nucleotides not matched to a gene: 4. From germline, CDR1 is SGHAT and CDR2 FQNNGV. Random hexamers primed reverse transcription of about 0.45 to 1 ug RNA. The method of amplification for TCR beta CDR3 was immunoSEQ multiplex PCR, covering 54 Vbeta and 13 Jbeta. TCRdb used MiXCR to reprocess the immunoSEQ multiplex PCR reads, holding one entry per CDR3 protein. The profile shows 150,000 to 200,000 distinct CDR3 sequences, 93% of them singletons.

The rearrangement uses TRBV11-2 and TRBJ1-1, with 7 bases matching TRBD1. The specimen sequenced was CD4+ T cells from PBMCs. This TCR came from a human donor with multiple sclerosis. The CDR3 spells CASSIRDRNTEAFF. The CDR3 nucleotides are TGTGCCAGCAGCATCCGGGACAGGAACACTGAAGCTTTCTTT.